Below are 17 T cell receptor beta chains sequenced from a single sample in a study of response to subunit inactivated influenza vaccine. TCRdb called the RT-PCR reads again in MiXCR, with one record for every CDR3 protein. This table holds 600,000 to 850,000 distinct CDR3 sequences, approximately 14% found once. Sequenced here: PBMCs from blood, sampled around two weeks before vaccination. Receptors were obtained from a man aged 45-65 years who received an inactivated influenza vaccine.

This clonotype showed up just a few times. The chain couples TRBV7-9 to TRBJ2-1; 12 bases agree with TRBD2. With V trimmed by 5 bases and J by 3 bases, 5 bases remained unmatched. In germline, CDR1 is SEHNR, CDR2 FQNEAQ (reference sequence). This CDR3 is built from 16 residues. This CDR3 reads CASSPSGLAGYNEQFF. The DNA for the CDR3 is TGTGCCAGCAGCCCCTCGGGACTAGCGGGCTACAATGAGCAGTTCTTC.

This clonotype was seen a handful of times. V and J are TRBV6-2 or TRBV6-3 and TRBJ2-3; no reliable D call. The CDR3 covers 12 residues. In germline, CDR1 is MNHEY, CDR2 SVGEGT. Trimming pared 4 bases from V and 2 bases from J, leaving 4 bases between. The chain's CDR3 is CASSWPTDTQYF. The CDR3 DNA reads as TGTGCCAGCAGTTGGCCCACAGATACGCAGTATTTT.

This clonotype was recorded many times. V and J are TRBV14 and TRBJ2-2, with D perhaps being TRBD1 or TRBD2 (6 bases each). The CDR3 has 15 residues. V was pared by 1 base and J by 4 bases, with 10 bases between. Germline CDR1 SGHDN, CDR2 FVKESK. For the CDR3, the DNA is TGTGCCAGCAGCCAAGTAGGGGGGAGCACCGGGGAGCTGTTTTTT. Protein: CASSQVGGSTGELFF.

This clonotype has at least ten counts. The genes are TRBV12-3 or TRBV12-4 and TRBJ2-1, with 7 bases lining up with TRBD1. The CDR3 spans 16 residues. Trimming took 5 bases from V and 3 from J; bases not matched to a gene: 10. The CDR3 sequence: CASSIERGLGYNEQFF. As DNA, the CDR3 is TGTGCCAGCAGTATCGAGAGGGGGCTAGGCTACAATGAGCAGTTCTTC.

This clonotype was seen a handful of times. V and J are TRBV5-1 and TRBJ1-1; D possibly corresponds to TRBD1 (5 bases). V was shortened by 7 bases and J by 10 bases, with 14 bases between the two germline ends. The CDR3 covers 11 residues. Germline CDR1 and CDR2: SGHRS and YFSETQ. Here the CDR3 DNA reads TGCGCCAGCCGAACGGACGGGGCAGCTTTCTTT. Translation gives CASRTDGAAFF.

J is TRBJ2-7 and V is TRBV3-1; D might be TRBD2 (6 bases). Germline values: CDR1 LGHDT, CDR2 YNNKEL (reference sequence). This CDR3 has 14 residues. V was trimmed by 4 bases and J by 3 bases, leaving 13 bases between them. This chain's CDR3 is CASSPDLGGYEQYF. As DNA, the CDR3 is TGTGCCAGCAGCCCCGACCTGGGGGGCTACGAGCAGTACTTC.

The CDR3, as DNA: TGTGCCAGCAGTAGCAGGGGAATAAGTCAGCCCCAGCATTTT. Translating gives CASSSRGISQPQHF. The rearrangement joins TRBV28 to TRBJ1-5, with D perhaps matching TRBD1 (6 bases). The CDR3 runs to 14 residues. In germline, CDR1 is MDHEN, CDR2 SYDVKM. Trimming removed 5 bases at V and 6 bases at J, with 14 bases between. Looking up the rest from reference TRBV28 and TRBJ1-5 gives the full variable domain: DVKVTQSSRYLVKRTGEKVFLECVQDMDHENMFWYRQDPGLGLRLIYFSYDVKMKEKGDIPEGYSVSREKKERFSLILESASTNQTSMYLCASSSRGISQPQHFGDGTRLSIL.

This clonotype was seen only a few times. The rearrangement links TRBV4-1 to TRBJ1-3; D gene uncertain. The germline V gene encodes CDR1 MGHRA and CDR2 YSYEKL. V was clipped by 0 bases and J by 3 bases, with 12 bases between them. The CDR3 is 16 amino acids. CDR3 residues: CASSQDRSVFGNTIYF. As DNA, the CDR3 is TGCGCCAGCAGCCAAGATCGGTCAGTCTTTGGAAACACCATATATTTT.

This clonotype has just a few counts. The CDR3 spells CAISEAAVPEQFF. The CDR3, as DNA: TGTGCCATCAGTGAGGCGGCAGTTCCCGAGCAGTTCTTC. J is TRBJ2-1 and V is TRBV10-3; D call uncertain. The CDR3 consists of 13 residues. Trimming took off 2 bases at V and 10 bases at J, with 12 bases between the two ends. Germline loops: CDR1 ENHRY, CDR2 SYGVKD.

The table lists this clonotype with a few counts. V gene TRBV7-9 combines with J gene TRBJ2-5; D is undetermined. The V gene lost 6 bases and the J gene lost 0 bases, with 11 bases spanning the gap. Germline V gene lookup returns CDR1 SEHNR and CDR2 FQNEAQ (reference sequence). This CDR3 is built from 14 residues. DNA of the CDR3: TGTGCCAGCAGGTCCCCTATCAACCAAGAGACCCAGTACTTC. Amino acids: CASRSPINQETQYF.

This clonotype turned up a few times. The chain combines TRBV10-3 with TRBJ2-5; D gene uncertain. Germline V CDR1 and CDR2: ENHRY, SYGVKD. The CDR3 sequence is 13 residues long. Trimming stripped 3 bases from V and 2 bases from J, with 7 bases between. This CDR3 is CAISDYVQETQYF. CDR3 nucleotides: TGTGCCATCAGTGATTACGTACAAGAGACCCAGTACTTC.

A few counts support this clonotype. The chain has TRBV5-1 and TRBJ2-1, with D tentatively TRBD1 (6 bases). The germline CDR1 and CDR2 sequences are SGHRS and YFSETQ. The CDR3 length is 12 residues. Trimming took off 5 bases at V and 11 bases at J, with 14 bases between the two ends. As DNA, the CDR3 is TGCGCCAGCAGGAACAACAGGGAGAAGCAGTTCTTC. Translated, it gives CASRNNREKQFF.

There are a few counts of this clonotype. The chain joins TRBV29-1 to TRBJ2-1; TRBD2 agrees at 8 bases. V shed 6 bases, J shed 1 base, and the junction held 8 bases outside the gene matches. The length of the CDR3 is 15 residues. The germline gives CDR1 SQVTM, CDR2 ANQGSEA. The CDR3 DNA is TGCAGCGTACTTGGCGGGAGGTGGTCCTACAATGAGCAGTTCTTC. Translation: CSVLGGRWSYNEQFF.

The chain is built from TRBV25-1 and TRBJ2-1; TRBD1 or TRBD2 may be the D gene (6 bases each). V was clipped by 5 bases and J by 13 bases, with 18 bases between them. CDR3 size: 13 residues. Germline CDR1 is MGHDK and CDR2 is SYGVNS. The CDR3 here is CASSNWGAGPQFF. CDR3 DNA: TGTGCCAGCAGTAATTGGGGGGCGGGTCCTCAGTTCTTC.

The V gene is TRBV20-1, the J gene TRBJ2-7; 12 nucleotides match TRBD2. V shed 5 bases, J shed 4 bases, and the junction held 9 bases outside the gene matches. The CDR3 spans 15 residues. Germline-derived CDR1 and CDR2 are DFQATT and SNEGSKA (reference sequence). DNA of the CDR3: TGCAGTGCTCCATCACTAGCGGGGGGCAAATACGAGCAGTACTTC. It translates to CSAPSLAGGKYEQYF.

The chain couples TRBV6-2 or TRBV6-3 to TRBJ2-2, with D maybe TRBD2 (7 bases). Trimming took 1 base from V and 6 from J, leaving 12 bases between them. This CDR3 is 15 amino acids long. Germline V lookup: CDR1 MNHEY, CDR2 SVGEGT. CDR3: CASSYLGGPSGELFF. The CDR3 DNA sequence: TGTGCCAGCAGTTACTTGGGGGGGCCTTCCGGGGAGCTGTTTTTT.

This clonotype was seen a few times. The CDR3 coding sequence is TGTGCCACCAGCAGAGATGGGGCAGTACAAGAGACCCAGTACTTC. Its protein product is CATSRDGAVQETQYF. This chain joins TRBV15 and TRBJ2-5; D perhaps matches TRBD1 (5 bases). Germline assignment: CDR1 LNHNV and CDR2 YYDKDF (reference sequence). Trimming took off 0 bases at V and 2 bases at J, with 10 bases between the two ends. The CDR3 length is 15 residues.